This T cell receptor (beta chain) came from a study of tumor and adjacent non-tumor tissue in lung cancer. For the study at large: Patients were aged roughly 31 to 76, 10 men and a handful of women, stage I to III.

RNA was extracted from bulk tissue without any cell sorting. Broader study findings: Shorter survival was associated with higher TCR diversity in tumors. Significantly higher TCR diversity was found in tumor than normal lung. In normal lung, the top 100 clones were significantly more dominant than in tumor.

Turning to this clonotype: Antigen: not known.

A modified ARM-PCR protocol with three rounds of nested PCR amplified TCRbeta. TCRdb processed the multiplex PCR reads anew with MiXCR; each CDR3 protein has one entry. The repertoire includes roughly 150,000 distinct CDR3 sequences, approximately 72% of them detected once, and around a sixth sits in the top ten. The sequence was collected from a man aged 55-75 years with small cell lung cancer. The sample consisted of lung tumor tissue.

The CDR3 here is CASSYTGISEFSRANVLTF. The CDR3 DNA follows: TGTGCCAGCAGTTACACCGGGATATCGGAGTTTTCGAGGGCCAACGTCCTGACTTTC. This chain joins TRBV6-5 and TRBJ2-6; D is perhaps TRBD2 (5 bases). Germline V gene sequence: CDR1 MNHEY, CDR2 SVGAGI. V was trimmed by 2 bases and J by 5 bases, leaving 22 bases between them. The CDR3 spans 19 residues.